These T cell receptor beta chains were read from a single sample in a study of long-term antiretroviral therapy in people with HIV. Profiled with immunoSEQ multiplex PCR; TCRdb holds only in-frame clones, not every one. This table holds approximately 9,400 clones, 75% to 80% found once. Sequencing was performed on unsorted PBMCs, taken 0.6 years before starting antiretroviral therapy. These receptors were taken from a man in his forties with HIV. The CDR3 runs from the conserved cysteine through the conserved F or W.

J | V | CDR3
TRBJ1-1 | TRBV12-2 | CASRLGVRRGRAEAFF
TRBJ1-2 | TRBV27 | CASSFGENYGYTF
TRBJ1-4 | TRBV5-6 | CASSLEGPLREKLFF
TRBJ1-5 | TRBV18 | CASSRDRSNQPQHF
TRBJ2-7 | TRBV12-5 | CASGPGQVGGEQYF
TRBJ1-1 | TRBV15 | CATSAVGTSVVAEAFF
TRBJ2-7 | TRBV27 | CASSLGARGDEQYF
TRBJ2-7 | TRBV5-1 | CASASVSSSYEQYF
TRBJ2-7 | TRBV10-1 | CASSEETDYEQYF
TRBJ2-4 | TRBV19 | CASEDRGRNNIQYF
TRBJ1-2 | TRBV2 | CASSGDSHYTF
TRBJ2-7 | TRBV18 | CASSRGHAEQYF
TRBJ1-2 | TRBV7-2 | CASSLGAGVYGYTF
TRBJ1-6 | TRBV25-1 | CASSGAKQGHNSPLHF
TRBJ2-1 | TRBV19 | CASSISTAYNEQFF
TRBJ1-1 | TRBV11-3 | CASSFAGGNTEAFF
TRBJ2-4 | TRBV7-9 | CASSPAGLAKNIQYF
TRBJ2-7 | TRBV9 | CASSVGRAASYEQYF
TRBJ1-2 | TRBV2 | CASSGDSPSYTF
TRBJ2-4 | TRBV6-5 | CASSYDGTKNIQYF
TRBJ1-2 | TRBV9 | CASGGASVIGYTF
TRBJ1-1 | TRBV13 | CASSLGQGLNTEAFF
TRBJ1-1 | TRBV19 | CASSIGSQGNTEAFF
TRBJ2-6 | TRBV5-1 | CASSFYIGDSGANVLTF
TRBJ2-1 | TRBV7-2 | CASSSAGGVSYNEQFF
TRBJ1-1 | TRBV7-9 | CASTDSQGNTEAFF
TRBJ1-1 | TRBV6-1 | CASSDRWDTEAFF
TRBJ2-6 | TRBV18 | CASLWGSGANVLTF
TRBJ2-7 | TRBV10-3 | CAISKTGYEQYF
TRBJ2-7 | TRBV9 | CASSPSGGVYEQYF
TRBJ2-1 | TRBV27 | CASSLRGHSGGVGEQFF
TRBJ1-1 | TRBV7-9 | CASSLTGGTEAFF
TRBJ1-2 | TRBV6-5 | CASSRGPYGYTF
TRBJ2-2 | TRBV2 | CASRLAGTPVELFF
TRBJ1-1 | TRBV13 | CASSLERGWDTEAFF
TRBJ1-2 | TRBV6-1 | CASTLGGGASGYTF
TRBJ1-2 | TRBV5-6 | CASSPAGVNYGYTF
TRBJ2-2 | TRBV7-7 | CASSPGLADTGELFF
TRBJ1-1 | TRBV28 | CASSSMRQPNTEAFF
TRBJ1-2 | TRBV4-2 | CASSQAQTGDYGYTF
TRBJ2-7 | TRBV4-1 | CASSLSEGTYEQYF
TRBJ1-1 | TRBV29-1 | CSVPRGPRSFF
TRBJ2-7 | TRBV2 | CASSVSGQGSSSYEQYF
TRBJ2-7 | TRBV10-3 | CAITTGGIDEQYF
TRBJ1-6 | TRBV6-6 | CASSYGDRAGSPLHF
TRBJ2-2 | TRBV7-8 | CASDAGVGELFF
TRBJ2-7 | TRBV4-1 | CASSQDRAVRYEQYF
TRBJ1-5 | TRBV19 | CASSEDFGQPQHF
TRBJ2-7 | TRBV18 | CASSPRQATSYEQYF